This record looks at one T cell receptor (beta chain) sequence and its context. This entry belongs to a study of OX40 agonist ivuxolimab in advanced cancers. At the level of the study: Dosing consisted of intravenous ivuxolimab at 0.01 to 10 mg/kg every 2 weeks. Three patients showed partial responses: one hepatocellular carcinoma and two cutaneous melanoma cases.

V was trimmed by 0 bases and J by 1 base, leaving 19 bases between them. Germline CDR1 and CDR2: SGHRS and YFSETQ. This CDR3 region has 19 residues. Data came from immunoSEQ multiplex PCR; TCRdb stores just in-frame clones and leaves some out. The sample lists about 98,000 clones, around 92% occurring once. The gene calls are TRBV5-1 and TRBJ2-2; D is perhaps TRBD1 (5 bases). The clonotype comes from an adult with an advanced solid tumor such as melanoma, head and neck, liver or kidney cancer. Source: CD4+ or CD8+ T cells sorted from blood, taken in a trial of the OX40 agonist ivuxolimab. The CDR3 sequence: CASSLADTPTALNTGELFF. The DNA for the CDR3 is TGCGCCAGCAGCTTGGCGGACACTCCCACAGCACTGAACACCGGGGAGCTGTTTTTT.